The 10 T cell receptor beta chains below come from one sample, sequenced in a study of blood T cells in healthy people across ages. PCR was performed a second time for roughly 7 to 11 cycles using a sample-barcoded 5' primer and a J-beta primer mix. TCRdb used MiXCR to reprocess the 5' RACE reads, holding one entry per CDR3 protein. This table holds over 750,000 distinct CDR3 sequences, roughly 25% found once. This sample was also put to use in a study of T cells of mothers and their children.

The material sequenced was blood. These receptors were obtained from a boy aged 5-17 years in good health.

This clonotype was seen a single time. The V and J genes are TRBV7-2 and TRBJ2-7; TRBD2 matches at 10 bases. The CDR3 contains 16 residues. The trim removed 1 base at V and 7 bases at J, leaving 10 bases unmatched. Looked up from germline, CDR1 is SGHTA and CDR2 is FQGNSA. In DNA form, the CDR3 reads TGTGCCAGCAGCTTAGAAGGGACTAGCGCGTTATTGGAGCAGTACTTC. As protein: CASSLEGTSALLEQYF. Looking up the rest from reference TRBV7-2 and TRBJ2-7 gives the full variable domain: GAGVSQSPSNKVTEKGKDVELRCDPISGHTALYWYRQSLGQGLEFLIYFQGNSAPDKSGLPSDRFSAERTGGSVSTLTIQRTQQEDSAVYLCASSLEGTSALLEQYFGPGTRLTVT.

The V and J genes are TRBV28 and TRBJ1-1, with D tentatively TRBD1 (6 bases). Germline V CDR1 and CDR2: MDHEN, SYDVKM. This CDR3 comprises 14 residues. Trimming shortened V by 3 bases and J by 5 bases, and 13 bases separated the two germline ends. In DNA form, the CDR3 reads TGTGCCAGCAGTTTTGAAGGGGGGGCGACTGAAGCTTTCTTT. Translating it yields CASSFEGGATEAFF.

V usage is TRBV5-1 and J usage is TRBJ2-5; 8 nucleotides match TRBD2. The CDR3 contains 16 residues. With V trimmed by 4 bases and J by 3 bases, 11 bases remained unmatched. CDR1 is SGHRS, CDR2 YFSETQ, per germline. The CDR3 is CASSIQPGLVKETQYF. DNA of the CDR3: TGCGCCAGCAGCATCCAACCGGGACTAGTGAAAGAGACCCAGTACTTC. The full variable domain, with the rest looked up from reference TRBV5-1 and TRBJ2-5, is KAGVTQTPRYLIKTRGQQVTLSCSPISGHRSVSWYQQTPGQGLQFLFEYFSETQRNKGNFPGRFSGRQFSNSRSEMNVSTLELGDSALYLCASSIQPGLVKETQYFGPGTRLLVL.

The gene calls are TRBV7-2 and TRBJ2-7, with D unresolved. In germline, CDR1 is SGHTA, CDR2 FQGNSA. This CDR3 region has 13 residues. Trimming shortened V by 3 bases and J by 2 bases, and 8 bases separated the two germline ends. For the CDR3, the DNA is TGTGCCAGCAGCTTGACCTTAGCCTACGAGCAGTACTTC. Protein product: CASSLTLAYEQYF.

This rearrangement joins TRBV20-1 to TRBJ1-5, with D uncertain. This CDR3 comprises 15 residues. Germline CDR1 is DFQATT and CDR2 is SNEGSKA (reference sequence). V was shortened by 0 bases and J by 1 base, with 10 bases between the two germline ends. CDR3 loop: CSARERRWSNQPQHF. The CDR3 DNA reads as TGCAGTGCTAGAGAAAGGCGTTGGAGCAATCAGCCCCAGCATTTT.

This clonotype turned up a few times. The chain couples TRBV3-1 to TRBJ2-6; either TRBD1 or TRBD2 may fit D (6 bases each). V lost 4 bases to trimming and J lost 1 base, with 11 bases between them. Per the germline V gene, CDR1 is LGHDT and CDR2 is YNNKEL (reference sequence). The CDR3 is 16 residues long. CDR3 sequence: CASSLLGGSGANVLTF. The CDR3 coding sequence is TGTGCCAGCAGCCTTTTAGGGGGGTCTGGGGCCAACGTCCTGACTTTC.

The V call is TRBV29-1, the J call TRBJ2-7, with a possible D match to TRBD2 (6 bases). Trimming shortened V by 3 bases and J by 2 bases, and 8 bases separated the two germline ends. The CDR3 has 12 amino acids. Germline V gene data show CDR1 as SQVTM and CDR2 as ANQGSEA. The DNA of the CDR3 is TGCAGCGTTGAGTCGGGGGCCTACGAGCAGTACTTC. Its translation: CSVESGAYEQYF.

There are a few counts of this clonotype. This chain joins TRBV9 and TRBJ1-3, with a weak D call TRBD1 (5 bases). The CDR3 is 15 amino acids. Per the germline V gene, CDR1 is SGDLS and CDR2 is YYNGEE. V lost 0 bases and J lost 1, with 8 bases in between. The CDR3 region is CASSVDRISGNTIYF. In DNA, the CDR3 is TGTGCCAGCAGCGTAGACAGGATTTCTGGAAACACCATATATTTT.

This clonotype was picked up a small number of times. The V and J genes are TRBV7-8 and TRBJ1-1; 10 bases are shared with TRBD1. Looked up from germline, CDR1 is SGHVS and CDR2 is FQNEAQ. The CDR3 contains 16 residues. With 5 bases clipped from V and 0 bases from J, the junction kept 6 bases outside the gene matches. CDR3 protein: CASSRGDRGMNTEAFF. The CDR3 nucleotides read TGTGCCAGCAGCCGAGGGGACAGGGGTATGAACACTGAAGCTTTCTTT.

This sequence joins TRBV29-1 and TRBJ1-1; D may be TRBD1 (5 bases). Germline lookup yields CDR1 SQVTM and CDR2 ANQGSEA. There are 13 residues in the CDR3. Deletions cut 7 bases from V and 0 bases from J, with 12 bases between. The DNA for the CDR3 is TGCAGCGCCGTGACAGATTTGAACACTGAAGCTTTCTTT. Protein product: CSAVTDLNTEAFF.